This TCR beta chain was captured by sequencing in a study of blood T cells in healthy people across ages. The use of a sample-barcoded 5' primer and a J-beta primer mix characterized a second PCR of about 7 to 12 cycles. In TCRdb, the 5' RACE reads were re-called with MiXCR into one record per CDR3 protein. Altogether about 800,000 distinct CDR3 sequences are present, 35% to 60% being singletons, with the ten largest covering 18%. This clonotype was seen more than once but under ten times. Russia was home to the donors, healthy Caucasian individuals aged about 6 to 90. The CDR3 length is 17 residues. Germline V gives CDR1 LGHNA, CDR2 YSLEER. Trimming removed 2 bases from V and 2 bases from J; junction bases left unmatched: 6.

Sequenced sample: blood. This TCR was recovered from a man older than 75 in good health. This rearrangement joins TRBV4-3 to TRBJ2-1; 10 nucleotides agree with TRBD2. The CDR3 sequence is CASSQTSGRAPYNEQFF. DNA of the CDR3: TGCGCCAGCAGCCAAACCAGCGGGAGGGCCCCCTACAATGAGCAGTTCTTC.